This T cell receptor (beta chain) was identified in a study of T cell responses to AZD1222 COVID-19 vaccine. Concerning this clone: Its target is unknown.

V trimming: 2 bases; J trimming: 5 bases; junction bases outside the gene matches: 11. This CDR3 has 17 residues. Per the germline V gene, CDR1 is SGHTS and CDR2 is YDEGEE. Second-dose recipients at about 4 or about 12 weeks were treated as one pooled group. General study points: Breadth and depth of Spike-specific TCRs rose after two AZD1222 doses. The span of vaccine-associated CD4 TCRs extended across spike, with dominance at 160-218 and 743-854.

Data came from immunoSEQ multiplex PCR; TCRdb stores just in-frame clones and leaves some out. Of some 130,000 clones in the sample, approximately 91% were seen once. This receptor was obtained from an adult who received the AZD1222 COVID-19 vaccine. This specimen consisted of peripheral blood, obtained 28 days after the second AZD1222 dose. The chain has TRBV5-8 and TRBJ1-5, with 9 bases that match TRBD1. CDR3 loop: CASSFWVGQGDYQPQHF. The CDR3 coding sequence is TGTGCCAGCAGCTTTTGGGTGGGACAGGGTGACTATCAGCCCCAGCATTTT.